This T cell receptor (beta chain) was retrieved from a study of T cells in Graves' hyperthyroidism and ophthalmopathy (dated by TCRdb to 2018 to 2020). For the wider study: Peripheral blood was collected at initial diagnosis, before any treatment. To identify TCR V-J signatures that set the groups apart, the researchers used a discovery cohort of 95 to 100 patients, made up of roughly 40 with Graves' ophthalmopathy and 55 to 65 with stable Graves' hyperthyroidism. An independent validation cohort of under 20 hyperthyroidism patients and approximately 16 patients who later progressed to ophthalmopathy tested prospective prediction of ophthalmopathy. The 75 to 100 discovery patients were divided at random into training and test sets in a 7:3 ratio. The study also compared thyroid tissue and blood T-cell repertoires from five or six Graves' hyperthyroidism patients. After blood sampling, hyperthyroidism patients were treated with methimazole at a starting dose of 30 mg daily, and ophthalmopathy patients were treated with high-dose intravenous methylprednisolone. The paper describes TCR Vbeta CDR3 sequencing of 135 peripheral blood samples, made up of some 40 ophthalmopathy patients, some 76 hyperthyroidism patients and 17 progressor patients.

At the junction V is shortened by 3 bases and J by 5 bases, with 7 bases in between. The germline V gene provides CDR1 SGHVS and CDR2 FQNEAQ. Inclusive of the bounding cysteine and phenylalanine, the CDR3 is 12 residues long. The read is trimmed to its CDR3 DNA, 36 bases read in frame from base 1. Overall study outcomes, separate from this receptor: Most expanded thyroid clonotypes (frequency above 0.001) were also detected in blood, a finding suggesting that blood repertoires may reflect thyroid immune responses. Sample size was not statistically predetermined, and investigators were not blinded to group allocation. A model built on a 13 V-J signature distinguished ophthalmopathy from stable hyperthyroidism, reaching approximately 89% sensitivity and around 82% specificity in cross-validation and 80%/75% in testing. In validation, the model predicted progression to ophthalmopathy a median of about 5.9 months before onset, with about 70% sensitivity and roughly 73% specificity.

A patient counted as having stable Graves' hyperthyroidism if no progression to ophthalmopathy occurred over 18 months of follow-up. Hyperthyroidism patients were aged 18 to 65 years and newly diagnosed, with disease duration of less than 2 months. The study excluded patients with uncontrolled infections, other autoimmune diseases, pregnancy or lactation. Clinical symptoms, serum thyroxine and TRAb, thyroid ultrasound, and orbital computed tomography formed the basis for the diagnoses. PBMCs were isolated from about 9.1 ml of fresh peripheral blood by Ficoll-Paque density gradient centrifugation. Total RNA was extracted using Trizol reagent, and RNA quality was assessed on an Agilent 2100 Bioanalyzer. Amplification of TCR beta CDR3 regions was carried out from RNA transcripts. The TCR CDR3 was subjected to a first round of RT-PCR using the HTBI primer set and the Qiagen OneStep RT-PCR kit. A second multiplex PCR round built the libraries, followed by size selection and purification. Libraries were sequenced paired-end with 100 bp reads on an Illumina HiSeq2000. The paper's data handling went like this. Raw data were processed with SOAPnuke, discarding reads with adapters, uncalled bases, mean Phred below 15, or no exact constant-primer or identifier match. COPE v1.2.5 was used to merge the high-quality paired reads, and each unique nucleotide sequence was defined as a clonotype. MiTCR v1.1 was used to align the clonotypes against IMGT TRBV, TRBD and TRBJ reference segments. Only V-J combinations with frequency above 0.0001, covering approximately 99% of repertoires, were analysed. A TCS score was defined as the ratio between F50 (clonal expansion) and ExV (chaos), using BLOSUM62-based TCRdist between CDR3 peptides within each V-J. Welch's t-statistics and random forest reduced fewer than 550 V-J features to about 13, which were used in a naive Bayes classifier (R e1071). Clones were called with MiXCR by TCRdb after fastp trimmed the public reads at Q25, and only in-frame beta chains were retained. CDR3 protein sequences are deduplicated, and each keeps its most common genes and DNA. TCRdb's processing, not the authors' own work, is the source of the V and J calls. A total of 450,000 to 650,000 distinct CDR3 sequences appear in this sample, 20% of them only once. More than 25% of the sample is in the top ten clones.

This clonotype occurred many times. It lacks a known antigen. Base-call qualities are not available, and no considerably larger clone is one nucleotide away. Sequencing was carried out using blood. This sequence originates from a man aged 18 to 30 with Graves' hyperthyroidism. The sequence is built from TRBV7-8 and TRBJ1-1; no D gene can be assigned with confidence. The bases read TGTGCCAGCAGCTTTATGGGAACTGAAGCTTTCTTT. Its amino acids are CASSFMGTEAFF.